This T cell receptor beta chain is drawn from a study of cytomegalovirus exposure and HLA in healthy donors. Primers for the PCR totalled 60 Vbeta and 13 Jbeta. The assay was immunoSEQ multiplex PCR, and TCRdb's table has in-frame clones only and misses some. The sample carries 90,000 to 120,000 clones, around 80% recorded once. To note about this clone: Antigen unknown.

CDR1 and CDR2 (germline): MNHNS, SASEGT. The CDR3 has 15 amino acids. The V and J ends lost 7 bases and 10 bases, in that order; junction bases with no gene match: 13. General study findings and limits: An analysis that was carried out later associated some 17,000 TCR beta sequences with HLA alleles at 0.05 false discovery rate. Because they were indistinguishable, some V segments, including TRBV6-2 and TRBV6-3, were excluded. Among the most significant clusters, several appeared linked to common viral pathogens in a later analysis.

The sequence was collected from a young man in good health and CMV-seropositive. The chain links TRBV6-1 to TRBJ2-1; 10 bases match TRBD2. The sequenced material came from PBMCs. Written as DNA, the CDR3 is TGTGCCAGCAACGCATGGACTAGCGGCTACGGCGAGCAGTTCTTC. Translating gives CASNAWTSGYGEQFF.